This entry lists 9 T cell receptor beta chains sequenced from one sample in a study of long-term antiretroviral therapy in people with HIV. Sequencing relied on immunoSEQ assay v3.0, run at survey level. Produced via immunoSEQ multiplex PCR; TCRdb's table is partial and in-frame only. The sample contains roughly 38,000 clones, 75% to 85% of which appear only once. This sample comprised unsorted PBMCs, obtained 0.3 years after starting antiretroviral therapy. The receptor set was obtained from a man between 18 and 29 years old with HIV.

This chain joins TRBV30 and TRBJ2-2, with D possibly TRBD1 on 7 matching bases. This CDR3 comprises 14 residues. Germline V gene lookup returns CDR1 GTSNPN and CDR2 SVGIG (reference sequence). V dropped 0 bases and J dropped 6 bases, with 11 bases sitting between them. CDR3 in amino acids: CAWSVQGGPGELFF. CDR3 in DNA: TGTGCCTGGAGTGTCCAGGGGGGCCCCGGGGAGCTGTTTTTT.

The CDR3 reads CASSGIDRQNTGELFF. The CDR3 DNA reads as TGTGCCAGCAGCGGAATCGACAGGCAGAACACCGGGGAGCTGTTTTTT. The chain has TRBV5-4 and TRBJ2-2; maybe TRBD1 (6 bases). The CDR3 loop spans 16 amino acids. The V gene lost 4 bases and the J gene lost 1 base, with 14 bases spanning the gap. In germline, CDR1 is SGHNT, CDR2 YYREEE (reference sequence).

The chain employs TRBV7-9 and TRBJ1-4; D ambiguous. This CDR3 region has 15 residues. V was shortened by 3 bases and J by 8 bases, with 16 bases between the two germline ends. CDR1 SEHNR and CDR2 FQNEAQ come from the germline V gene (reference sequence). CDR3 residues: CASSFQSGKREKLFF. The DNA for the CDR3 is TGTGCCAGCAGCTTTCAGTCCGGGAAGAGGGAAAAACTGTTTTTT. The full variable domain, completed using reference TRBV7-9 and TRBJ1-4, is DTGVSQNPRHKITKRGQNVTFRCDPISEHNRLYWYRQTLGQGPEFLTYFQNEAQLEKSRLLSDRFSAERPKGSFSTLEIQRTEQGDSAMYLCASSFQSGKREKLFFGSGTQLSVL.

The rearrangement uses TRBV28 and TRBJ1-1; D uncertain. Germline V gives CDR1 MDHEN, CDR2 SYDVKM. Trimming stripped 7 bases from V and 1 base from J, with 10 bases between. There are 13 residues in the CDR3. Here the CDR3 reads CASISLGNTEAFF. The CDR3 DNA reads TGTGCCAGCATCTCCTTGGGGAACACTGAAGCTTTCTTT.

The CDR3 DNA sequence: TGTGCCAGCTCACCCGCACACTTTTTACAGTTCTTC. This sequence encodes CASSPAHFLQFF. The chain combines TRBV18 with TRBJ2-1; the D is unclear. Germline lookup yields CDR1 KGHSH and CDR2 LQKENI. Trimming removed 3 bases at V and 13 bases at J, with 13 bases between. The CDR3 covers 12 residues.

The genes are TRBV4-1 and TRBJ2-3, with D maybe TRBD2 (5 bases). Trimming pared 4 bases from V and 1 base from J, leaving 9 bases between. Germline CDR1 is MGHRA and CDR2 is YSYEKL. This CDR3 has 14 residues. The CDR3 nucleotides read TGCGCCAGCAGCCCCGTCGGGGGCACAGATACGCAGTATTTT. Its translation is CASSPVGGTDTQYF.

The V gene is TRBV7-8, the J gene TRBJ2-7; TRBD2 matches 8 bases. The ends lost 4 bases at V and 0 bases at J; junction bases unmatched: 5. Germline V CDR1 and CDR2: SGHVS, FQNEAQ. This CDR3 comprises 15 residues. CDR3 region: CASSSTSGSSYEQYF. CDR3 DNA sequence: TGTGCCAGCAGCTCAACCAGCGGGAGCTCCTACGAGCAGTACTTC.

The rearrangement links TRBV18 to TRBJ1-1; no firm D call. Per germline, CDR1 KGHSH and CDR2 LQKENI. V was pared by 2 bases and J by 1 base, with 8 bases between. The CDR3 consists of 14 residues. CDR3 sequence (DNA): TGTGCCAGCTCACCAATAGCCAGGAACACTGAAGCTTTCTTT. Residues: CASSPIARNTEAFF. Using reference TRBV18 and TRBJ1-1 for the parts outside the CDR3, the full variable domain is NAGVMQNPRHLVRRRGQEARLRCSPMKGHSHVYWYRQLPEEGLKFMVYLQKENIIDESGMPKERFSAEFPKEGPSILRIQQVVRGDSAAYFCASSPIARNTEAFFGQGTRLTVV.

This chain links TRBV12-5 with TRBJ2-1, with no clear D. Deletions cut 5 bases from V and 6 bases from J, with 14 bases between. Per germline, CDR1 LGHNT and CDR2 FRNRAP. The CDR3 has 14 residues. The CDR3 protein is CASGLARGSNEQFF. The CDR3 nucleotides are TGTGCTAGTGGTCTTGCTCGAGGCAGCAATGAGCAGTTCTTC.